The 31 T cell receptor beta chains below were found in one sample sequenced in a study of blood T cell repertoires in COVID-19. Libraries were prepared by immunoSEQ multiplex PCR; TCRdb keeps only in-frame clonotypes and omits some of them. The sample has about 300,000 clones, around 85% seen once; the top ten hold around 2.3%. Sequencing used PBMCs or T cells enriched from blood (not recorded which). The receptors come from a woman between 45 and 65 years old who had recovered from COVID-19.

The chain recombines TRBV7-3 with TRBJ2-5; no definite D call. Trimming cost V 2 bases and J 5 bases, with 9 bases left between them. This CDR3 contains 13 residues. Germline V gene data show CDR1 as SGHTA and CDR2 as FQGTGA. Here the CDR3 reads CASSLSVRETQYF. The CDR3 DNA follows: TGTGCCAGCAGCTTATCGGTGAGGGAGACCCAGTACTTC.

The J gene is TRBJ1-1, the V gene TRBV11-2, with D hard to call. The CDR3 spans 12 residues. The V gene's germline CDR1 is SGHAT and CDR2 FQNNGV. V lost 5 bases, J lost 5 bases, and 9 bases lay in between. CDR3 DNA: TGTGCCAGCAGCCCCAGGAGGACTGAAGCTTTCTTT. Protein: CASSPRRTEAFF.

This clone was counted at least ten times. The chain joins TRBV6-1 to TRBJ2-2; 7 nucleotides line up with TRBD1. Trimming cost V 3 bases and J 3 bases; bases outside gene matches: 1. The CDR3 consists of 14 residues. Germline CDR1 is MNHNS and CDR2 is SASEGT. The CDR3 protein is CASSDGQDTGELFF. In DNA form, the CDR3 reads TGTGCCAGCAGTGATGGACAGGACACCGGGGAGCTGTTTTTT.

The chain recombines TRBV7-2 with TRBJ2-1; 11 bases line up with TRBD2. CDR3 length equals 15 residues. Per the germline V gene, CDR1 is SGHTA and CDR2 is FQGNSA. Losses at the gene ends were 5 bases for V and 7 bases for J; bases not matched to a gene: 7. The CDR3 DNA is TGTGCCAGCAGCCGCCTTAGCGGGAGGGATAATGAGCAGTTCTTC. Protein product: CASSRLSGRDNEQFF. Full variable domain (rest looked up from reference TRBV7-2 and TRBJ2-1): GAGVSQSPSNKVTEKGKDVELRCDPISGHTALYWYRQSLGQGLEFLIYFQGNSAPDKSGLPSDRFSAERTGGSVSTLTIQRTQQEDSAVYLCASSRLSGRDNEQFFGPGTRLTVL.

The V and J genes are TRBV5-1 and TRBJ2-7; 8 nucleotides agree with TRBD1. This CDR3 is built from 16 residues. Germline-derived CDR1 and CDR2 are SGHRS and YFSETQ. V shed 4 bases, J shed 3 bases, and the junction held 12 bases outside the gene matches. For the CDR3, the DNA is TGCGCCAGCAGCCCCTCAGGGGGCCTTTCGAACTACGAGCAGTACTTC. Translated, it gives CASSPSGGLSNYEQYF.

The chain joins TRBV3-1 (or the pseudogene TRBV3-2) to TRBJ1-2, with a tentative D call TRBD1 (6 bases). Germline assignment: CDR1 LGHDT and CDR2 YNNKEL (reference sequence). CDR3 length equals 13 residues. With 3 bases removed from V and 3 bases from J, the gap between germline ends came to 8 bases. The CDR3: CASSQDSDYGYTF. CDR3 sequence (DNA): TGTGCCAGCAGCCAGGACAGCGACTATGGCTACACCTTC.

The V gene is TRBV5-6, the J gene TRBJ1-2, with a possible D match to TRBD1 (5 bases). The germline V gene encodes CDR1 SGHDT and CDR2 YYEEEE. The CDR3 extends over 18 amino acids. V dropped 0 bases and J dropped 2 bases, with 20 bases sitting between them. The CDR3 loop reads CASSLVVSAGGVNYGYTF. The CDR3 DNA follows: TGTGCCAGCAGCTTGGTCGTTTCGGCGGGGGGTGTAAACTATGGCTACACCTTC.

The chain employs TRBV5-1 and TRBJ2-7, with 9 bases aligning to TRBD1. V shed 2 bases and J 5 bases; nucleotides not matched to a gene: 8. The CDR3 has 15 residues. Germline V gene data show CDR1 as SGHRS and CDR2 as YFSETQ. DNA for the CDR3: TGCGCCAGCAGCTTTTTTTGGGACAGGGTAGACGAGCAGTACTTC. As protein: CASSFFWDRVDEQYF.

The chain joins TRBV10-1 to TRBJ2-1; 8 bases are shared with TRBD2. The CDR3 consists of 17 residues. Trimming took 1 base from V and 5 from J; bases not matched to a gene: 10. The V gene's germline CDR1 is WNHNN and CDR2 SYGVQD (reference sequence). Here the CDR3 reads CASSEFPGLGGDNEQFF. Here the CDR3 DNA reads TGCGCCAGCAGTGAGTTTCCGGGACTAGGGGGGGACAATGAGCAGTTCTTC.

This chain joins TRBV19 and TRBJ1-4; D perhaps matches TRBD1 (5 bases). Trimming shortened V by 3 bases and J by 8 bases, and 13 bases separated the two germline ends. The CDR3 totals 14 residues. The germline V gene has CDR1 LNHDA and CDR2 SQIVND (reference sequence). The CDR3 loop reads CASSIPGIREKLFF. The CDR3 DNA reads TGTGCCAGTAGTATCCCAGGGATTCGCGAAAAACTGTTTTTT. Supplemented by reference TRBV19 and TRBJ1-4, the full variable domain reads DGGITQSPKYLFRKEGQNVTLSCEQNLNHDAMYWYRQDPGQGLRLIYYSQIVNDFQKGDIAEGYSVSREKKESFPLTVTSAQKNPTAFYLCASSIPGIREKLFFGSGTQLSVL.

The CDR3 reads CATRPGTGKAQENTQYF. Here the CDR3 DNA reads TGTGCCACCAGACCAGGGACAGGGAAGGCCCAGGAGAATACGCAGTATTTT. J is TRBJ2-3 and V is TRBV24-1; 9 bases agree with TRBD1. The V gene's germline CDR1 is KGHDR and CDR2 SFDVKD. The CDR3 runs 17 residues. V was clipped by 7 bases and J by 7 bases; unmatched bases: 17.

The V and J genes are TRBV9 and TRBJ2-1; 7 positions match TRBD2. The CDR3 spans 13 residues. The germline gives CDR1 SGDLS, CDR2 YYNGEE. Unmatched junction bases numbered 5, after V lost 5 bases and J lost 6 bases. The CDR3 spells CASSTGGFNEQFF. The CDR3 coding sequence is TGTGCCAGCAGTACCGGGGGGTTCAATGAGCAGTTCTTC.

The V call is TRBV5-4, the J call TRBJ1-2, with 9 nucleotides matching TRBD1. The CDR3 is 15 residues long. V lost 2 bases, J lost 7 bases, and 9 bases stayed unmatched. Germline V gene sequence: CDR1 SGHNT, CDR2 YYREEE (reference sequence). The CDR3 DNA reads TGTGCCAGCAGCTTCTTGACAGGGGGTCCCAGTGGCTACACCTTC. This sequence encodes CASSFLTGGPSGYTF.

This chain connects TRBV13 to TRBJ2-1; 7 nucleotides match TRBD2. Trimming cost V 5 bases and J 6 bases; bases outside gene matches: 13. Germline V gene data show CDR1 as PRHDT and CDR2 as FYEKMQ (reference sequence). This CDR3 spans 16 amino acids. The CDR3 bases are TGTGCCAGCAGCCCCCCGCTAGCGGTAAGAGGCAATGAGCAGTTCTTC. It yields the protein CASSPPLAVRGNEQFF.

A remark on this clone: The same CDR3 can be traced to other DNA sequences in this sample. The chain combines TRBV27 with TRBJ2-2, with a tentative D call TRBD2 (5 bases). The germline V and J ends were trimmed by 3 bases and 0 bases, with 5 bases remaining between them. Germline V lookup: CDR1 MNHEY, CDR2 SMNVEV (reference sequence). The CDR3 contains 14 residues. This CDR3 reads CASSFSANTGELFF. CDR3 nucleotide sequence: TGTGCCAGCAGTTTTAGCGCGAACACCGGGGAGCTGTTTTTT.

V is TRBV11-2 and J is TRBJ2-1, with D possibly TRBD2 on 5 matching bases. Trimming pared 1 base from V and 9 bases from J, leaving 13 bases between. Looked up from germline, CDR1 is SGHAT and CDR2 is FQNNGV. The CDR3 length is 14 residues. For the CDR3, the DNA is TGTGCCAGCAGCTTAGGCCGCCGGGAACTTGAGCAGTTCTTC. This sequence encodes CASSLGRRELEQFF. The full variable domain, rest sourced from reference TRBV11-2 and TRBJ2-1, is EAGVAQSPRYKIIEKRQSVAFWCNPISGHATLYWYQQILGQGPKLLIQFQNNGVVDDSQLPKDRFSAERLKGVDSTLKIQPAKLEDSAVYLCASSLGRRELEQFFGPGTRLTVL.

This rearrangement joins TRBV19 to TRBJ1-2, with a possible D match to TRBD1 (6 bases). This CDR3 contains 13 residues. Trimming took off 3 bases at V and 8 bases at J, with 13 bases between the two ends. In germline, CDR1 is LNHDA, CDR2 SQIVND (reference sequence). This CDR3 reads CASSIGITGGYTF. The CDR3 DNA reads TGTGCCAGTAGTATCGGCATTACAGGGGGCTACACCTTC.

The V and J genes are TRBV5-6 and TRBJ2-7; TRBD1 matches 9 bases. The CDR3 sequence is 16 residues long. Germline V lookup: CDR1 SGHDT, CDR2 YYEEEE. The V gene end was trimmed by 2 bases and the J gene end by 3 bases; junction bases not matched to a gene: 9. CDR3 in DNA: TGTGCCAGCAGCTTCCTAGGACAGGGGAGTGTCTACGAGCAGTACTTC. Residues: CASSFLGQGSVYEQYF.

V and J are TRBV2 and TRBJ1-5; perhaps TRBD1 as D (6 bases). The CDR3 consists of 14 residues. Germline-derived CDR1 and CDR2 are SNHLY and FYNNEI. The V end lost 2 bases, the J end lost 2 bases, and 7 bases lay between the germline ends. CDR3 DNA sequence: TGTGCCAGCAGTGAATGGACAGGCAATCAGCCCCAGCATTTT. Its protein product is CASSEWTGNQPQHF.

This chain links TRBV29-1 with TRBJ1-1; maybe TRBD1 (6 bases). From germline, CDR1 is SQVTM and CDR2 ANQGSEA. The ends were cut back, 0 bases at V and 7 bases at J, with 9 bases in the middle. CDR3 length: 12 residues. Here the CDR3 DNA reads TGCAGCGTTGAAGATAGGGGGTTTGAAGCTTTCTTT. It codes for CSVEDRGFEAFF. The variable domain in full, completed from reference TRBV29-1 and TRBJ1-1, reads SAVISQKPSRDICQRGTSLTIQCQVDSQVTMMFWYRQQPGQSLTLIATANQGSEATYESGFVIDKFPISRPNLTFSTLTVSNMSPEDSSIYLCSVEDRGFEAFFGQGTRLTVV.

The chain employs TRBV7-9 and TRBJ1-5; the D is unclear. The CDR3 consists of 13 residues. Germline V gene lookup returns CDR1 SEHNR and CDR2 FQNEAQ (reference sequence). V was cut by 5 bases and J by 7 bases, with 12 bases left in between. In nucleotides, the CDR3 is TGTGCCAGCAGCCTGCCTACGGGGCAGCCCCAGCATTTT. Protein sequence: CASSLPTGQPQHF.

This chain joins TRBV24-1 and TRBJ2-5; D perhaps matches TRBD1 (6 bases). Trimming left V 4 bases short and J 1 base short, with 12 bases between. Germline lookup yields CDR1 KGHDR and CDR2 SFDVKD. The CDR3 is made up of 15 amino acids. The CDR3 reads CATSDPRTAQETQYF. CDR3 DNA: TGTGCCACCAGTGACCCCAGGACAGCCCAAGAGACCCAGTACTTC.

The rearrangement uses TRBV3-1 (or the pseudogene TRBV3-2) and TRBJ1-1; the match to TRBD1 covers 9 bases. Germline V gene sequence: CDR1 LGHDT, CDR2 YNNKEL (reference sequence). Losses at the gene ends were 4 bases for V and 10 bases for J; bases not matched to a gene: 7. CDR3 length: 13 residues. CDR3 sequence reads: CASSRGQGGAAFF. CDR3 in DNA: TGTGCCAGCAGCCGGGGACAGGGTGGGGCAGCTTTCTTT.

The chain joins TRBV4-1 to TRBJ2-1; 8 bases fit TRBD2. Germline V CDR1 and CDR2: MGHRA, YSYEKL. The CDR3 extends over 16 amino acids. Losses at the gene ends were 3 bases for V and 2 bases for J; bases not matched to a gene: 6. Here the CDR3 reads CASSQLGLVPYNEQFF. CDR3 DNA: TGCGCCAGCAGCCAGCTGGGACTAGTTCCCTACAATGAGCAGTTCTTC.

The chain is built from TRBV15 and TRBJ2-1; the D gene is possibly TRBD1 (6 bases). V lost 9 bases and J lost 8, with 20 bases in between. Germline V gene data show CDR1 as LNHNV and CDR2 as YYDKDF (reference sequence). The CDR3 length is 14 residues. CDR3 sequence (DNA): TGTGCCACGACCCGGGACAAAGCAGGCCATGAGCAGTTCTTC. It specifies CATTRDKAGHEQFF.

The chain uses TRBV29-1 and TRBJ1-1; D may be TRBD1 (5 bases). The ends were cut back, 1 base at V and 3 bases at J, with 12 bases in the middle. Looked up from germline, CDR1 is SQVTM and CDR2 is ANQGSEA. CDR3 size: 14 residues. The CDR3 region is CSVEVRPGDTEAFF. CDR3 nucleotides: TGCAGCGTTGAAGTGCGGCCGGGGGACACTGAAGCTTTCTTT.

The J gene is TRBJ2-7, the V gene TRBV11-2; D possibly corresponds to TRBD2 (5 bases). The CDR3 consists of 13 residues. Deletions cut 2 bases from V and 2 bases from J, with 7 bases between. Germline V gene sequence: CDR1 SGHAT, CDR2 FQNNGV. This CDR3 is CASSLLGAYEQYF. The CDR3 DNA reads TGTGCCAGCAGCTTACTCGGGGCCTACGAGCAGTACTTC.

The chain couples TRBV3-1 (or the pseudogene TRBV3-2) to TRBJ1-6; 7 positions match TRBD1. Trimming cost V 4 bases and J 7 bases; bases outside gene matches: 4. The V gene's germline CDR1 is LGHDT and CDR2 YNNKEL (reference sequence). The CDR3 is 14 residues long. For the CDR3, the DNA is TGTGCCAGCAGCCGGGACAGTCTCAATTCACCCCTCCACTTT. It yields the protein CASSRDSLNSPLHF.

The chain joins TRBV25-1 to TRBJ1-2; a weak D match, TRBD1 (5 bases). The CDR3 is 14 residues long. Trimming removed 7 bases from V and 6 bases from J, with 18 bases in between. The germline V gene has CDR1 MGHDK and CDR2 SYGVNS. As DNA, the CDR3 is TGTGCCAGCAAAGGGGCTAGTACTCGAAATGGCTACACCTTC. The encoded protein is CASKGASTRNGYTF.

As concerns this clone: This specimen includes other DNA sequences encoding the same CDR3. This CDR3 reads CASSLGTGGSPLHF. DNA of the CDR3: TGCGCCAGCAGCTTGGGGACAGGGGGCTCACCCCTCCACTTT. This chain joins TRBV5-1 and TRBJ1-6, with 11 bases aligning to TRBD1. The length of the CDR3 is 14 residues. Germline assignment: CDR1 SGHRS and CDR2 YFSETQ. The V gene end was trimmed by 0 bases and the J gene end by 10 bases; junction bases not matched to a gene: 0.

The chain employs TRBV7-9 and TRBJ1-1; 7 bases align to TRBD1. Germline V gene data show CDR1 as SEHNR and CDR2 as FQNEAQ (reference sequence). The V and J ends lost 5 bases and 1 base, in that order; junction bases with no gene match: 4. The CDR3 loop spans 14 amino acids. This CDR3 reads CASSNRGRNTEAFF. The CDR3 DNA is TGTGCCAGCAGCAACAGGGGCCGGAACACTGAAGCTTTCTTT.